One and the same sample provided the 14 T cell receptor beta chains below, sequenced in a study of follicular helper T cells after annual influenza vaccination. Clones were sequenced by immunoSEQ multiplex PCR, and TCRdb holds only the in-frame ones, with some missing. The sample contains roughly 5,000 clones, 82% of which appear only once. Stated time point: 2015-2016 season, pre-vaccination. Material: CXCR5+ CD38- circulating T follicular helper cells from blood, obtained on the day of influenza vaccination. Regarding subset: circulating Tfh, non-naive CD4+CXCR5+PD-1+ (ICOS+CD38+ or ICOS-CD38-). The source of these receptors is an adult who received the influenza vaccine.

Only a few counts were recorded for this clone. The chain links TRBV21-1 to TRBJ1-5. TRBV21-1 is a listed pseudogene. The CDR3 is made up of 14 amino acids. CDR3 protein: CASQEGRGDQPQHF. The CDR3, as DNA: TGTGCCAGCCAGGAGGGCAGGGGCGATCAGCCCCAGCATTTT.

This chain connects TRBV20-1 to TRBJ2-1; D is possibly TRBD1 (6 bases). The CDR3 sequence is 11 residues long. V was clipped by 6 bases and J by 10 bases, with 13 bases between them. Germline V gene data show CDR1 as DFQATT and CDR2 as SNEGSKA (reference sequence). CDR3 nucleotides: TGCAGTGCATCCGGGACAAGAGAGCAGTTCTTC. Translation gives CSASGTREQFF.

V usage is TRBV6-6 and J usage is TRBJ1-2, with a tentative D call TRBD1 (6 bases). The V end lost 6 bases, the J end lost 6 bases, and 23 bases lay between the germline ends. This CDR3 contains 16 residues. Germline assignment: CDR1 MNHNY and CDR2 SVGAGI (reference sequence). The CDR3: CASSQSQGLFSHGYTF. The CDR3 DNA sequence: TGTGCCAGCAGCCAGTCTCAGGGGCTCTTCTCTCATGGCTACACCTTC.

The V call is TRBV5-1, the J call TRBJ2-5; tentatively, D is TRBD1 (6 bases). CDR1 is SGHRS and CDR2 is YFSETQ in the germline V gene. This CDR3 is 14 amino acids long. Trimming shortened V by 4 bases and J by 2 bases, and 12 bases separated the two germline ends. The CDR3 loop reads CASSILTGQETQYF. CDR3 bases: TGCGCCAGCAGCATACTGACAGGACAAGAGACCCAGTACTTC.

This chain connects TRBV18 to TRBJ2-3, with D possibly matching TRBD2 (6 bases). The CDR3 totals 19 residues. Trimming removed 3 bases from V and 6 bases from J, with 28 bases in between. Per the germline V gene, CDR1 is KGHSH and CDR2 is LQKENI. As DNA, the CDR3 is TGTGCCAGCTCACCGACTAGTATAGAGCCGGCGGGAAGGGCGGATACGCAGTATTTT. Amino acids: CASSPTSIEPAGRADTQYF.

V and J are TRBV9 and TRBJ1-1; no clear D gene. The CDR3 totals 14 residues. The V end lost 4 bases, the J end lost 1 base, and 11 bases lay between the germline ends. Germline assignment: CDR1 SGDLS and CDR2 YYNGEE. This chain's CDR3 is CASSSGLQNTEAFF. The CDR3 DNA reads as TGTGCCAGCAGCTCAGGACTCCAGAACACTGAAGCTTTCTTT.

The V call is TRBV5-1, the J call TRBJ1-2, with D possibly TRBD1 on 5 matching bases. This CDR3 spans 20 amino acids. Germline CDR1 and CDR2: SGHRS and YFSETQ. Trimming shortened V by 1 base and J by 4 bases, and 29 bases separated the two germline ends. The CDR3 coding sequence is TGCGCCAGCAGCTTGAGGGTCGCCGGGACCCGTGATCGTTTCAGCTATGGCTACACCTTC. Translation gives CASSLRVAGTRDRFSYGYTF.

The J gene is TRBJ2-2, the V gene TRBV4-3; 11 positions match TRBD2. CDR3 length equals 17 residues. Germline CDR1 is LGHNA and CDR2 is YSLEER. V trimming: 2 bases; J trimming: 0 bases; junction bases outside the gene matches: 2. For the CDR3, the DNA is TGCGCCAGCAGCCAACTAGCGGGGGGTACGAACACCGGGGAGCTGTTTTTT. Amino acid sequence: CASSQLAGGTNTGELFF.

The CDR3: CASSKDSTTGNTIYF. In nucleotides, the CDR3 is TGTGCCAGCAGCAAGGACAGCACTACTGGAAACACCATATATTTT. This chain joins TRBV6-5 and TRBJ1-3, with D tentatively TRBD1 (6 bases). Germline CDR1 MNHEY, CDR2 SVGAGI. The CDR3 sequence is 15 residues long. V lost 6 bases to trimming and J lost 2 bases, with 14 bases between them.

The rearrangement joins TRBV21-1 to TRBJ1-3; TRBD1 is the table's D call, not checked against the DNA. TRBV21-1 is assigned pseudogene status. The CDR3 sequence is 16 residues long. The CDR3 loop is CASSPPDSNSGNTIYF. CDR3 sequence (DNA): TGTGCCAGCAGCCCCCCGGACAGTAACTCTGGAAACACCATATATTTT.

The rearrangement joins TRBV9 to TRBJ2-1; 10 nucleotides match TRBD2. CDR3 length equals 15 residues. The ends lost 0 bases at V and 4 bases at J; junction bases unmatched: 1. CDR1 and CDR2 from the germline V gene are SGDLS and YYNGEE. CDR3 residues: CASSVDSGGYNEQFF. In DNA form, the CDR3 reads TGTGCCAGCAGCGTAGATAGCGGGGGGTACAATGAGCAGTTCTTC.

In this sample, this clone turned up once. This chain links TRBV23-1 with TRBJ1-2; no clear D gene. TRBV23-1 is known as an ORF, though its function is uncertain. Trimming pared 0 bases from V and 7 bases from J, leaving 12 bases between. The CDR3 consists of 14 residues. CDR3 sequence: CASSQSIAHFGYTF. CDR3 coding DNA: TGCGCCAGCAGTCAATCGATCGCACATTTTGGCTACACCTTC.

The rearrangement links TRBV18 to TRBJ1-2; D call uncertain. The CDR3 consists of 13 residues. V shed 5 bases and J shed 1 base, with 8 bases lying between them. The germline gives CDR1 KGHSH, CDR2 LQKENI. This CDR3 is CASSFQNNYGYTF. The CDR3 DNA reads TGTGCCAGCTCATTTCAAAATAACTATGGCTACACCTTC.

The V gene is TRBV14, the J gene TRBJ1-2; 7 nucleotides agree with TRBD1. V shed 6 bases and J 3 bases; nucleotides not matched to a gene: 10. The germline V gene has CDR1 SGHDN and CDR2 FVKESK. There are 15 residues in the CDR3. The CDR3 nucleotides read TGTGCCAGCAGTCGACAGGGAAGGATGGACTATGGCTACACCTTC. It translates to CASSRQGRMDYGYTF.